A single T cell receptor (beta chain) is shown here with its context. What it binds is unknown. The CDR3 runs 12 residues. Germline values: CDR1 SGHTA, CDR2 FQGNSA. V was pared by 5 bases and J by 6 bases, with 9 bases between. This specimen comes from a study of T cell repertoires in cytomegalovirus infection. Study-wide background: Selected CMV epitopes included recently identified HLA-C-restricted ones as well as well-studied HLA-B-restricted ones.

TCRdb re-called the reads through MiXCR, storing one row per CDR3 protein. Found here are about 310,000 distinct CDR3 sequences, 20% to 25% of them singletons; the top ten hold 13%. This chain links TRBV7-2 with TRBJ2-3, with D unclear. The source was cultured PBMCs, collected from culture after CMV antigen stimulation. The clonotype was recovered from a human donor in good health (CMV status not recorded). Some clones in this sample may be carry-over from other donors' samples. CDR3 protein: CASSPFKDTQYF. The CDR3 DNA reads as TGTGCCAGCAGCCCGTTTAAGGATACGCAGTATTTT.